The clone carrying this TCR beta chain has more than one count but fewer than ten. The data are from a study of identical twins. A universal primer site was incorporated via template switching, and the cDNA contained unique molecular identifiers. TCRdb re-analysed the 5' RACE reads in MiXCR, keeping a single row per CDR3 protein. This table has some 500,000 distinct CDR3 sequences, around 20% appearing once. Healthy Caucasians, and only they, were the donors. The CDR3 spans 14 residues. After removal of 5 bases from V and 5 bases from J, the junction contained 5 bases not matched to a gene. The same sample was also studied in work on T cells expressing NK-cell markers. From that study: Repertoire data for TCR beta were derived from sorted T cells (CD3+CD56+NKG2C+, CD3+CD56+NKG2C- and CD3+CD56-NKG2C+). In a few donors, dominant clonotypes made up about 25-65% of CD3+CD56-NKG2C+ cells.

The chain employs TRBV12-3 or TRBV12-4 and TRBJ2-2, with 7 bases fitting TRBD1. This sequence originates from a young woman in good health. Sequenced: CD4+ T cells sorted from blood. CDR3 protein: CASSQQGWTGELFF. In DNA, the CDR3 is TGTGCCAGCAGTCAACAGGGGTGGACCGGGGAGCTGTTTTTT.